This T cell receptor (beta chain) was recorded in a study of cytomegalovirus exposure and HLA in healthy donors listed by TCRdb under 2017. Background on the whole study: In an earlier analysis of 587 of the donors, roughly 300 Gb of sequence data and 90 million to 120 million unique TCR beta sequences from some 170 million T cells were reported. Roughly 300 gigabases of sequencing data and tens of millions of unique TCR sequences made up an early release that covered 500 to 650 HLA-typed donors. Among the roughly 400 genotyped donors, 75% to 90% belonged to the genetic ancestry cluster associated with self-reported Caucasian donors. The study aimed to test whether signatures of past pathogen exposure could be identified by cataloging public T cell receptors. The T cell repertoires of 666 subjects were profiled by immunosequencing and related to cytomegalovirus serostatus. Along with the 666-subject first cohort, a separate validation cohort of over 90 different subjects was used. High-throughput TCR immunosequencing, statistical association of individual TCRs with disease status, and machine learning were combined to predict cytomegalovirus infection status. A later analysis re-analyzed previously published TCR beta repertoires from several hundred donors and added high-resolution HLA genotyping to study TCR occurrence patterns. In the later analysis, no new phenotypic data were used to find candidate immune exposures; instead, reliance was placed on TCR beta sequences and their occurrence across donors. An earlier analysis of around 580 of the donors used high-throughput TCR beta sequencing to judge whether each TCR beta V gene segment behaved as functional or pseudogenic. Alongside the repertoire data, information on donor age, sex, ethnicity and CMV serostatus was compiled. A later genetic analysis used genome-wide SNP genotypes for about 65% of the roughly 670 donors, treating that subset as a discovery cohort. All discovery cohort repertoires had been generated using a single sequencing platform. Class I and class II HLA loci were covered by the typing at four-digit resolution. The number of donors typed differed by locus, with roughly 629-640 for A, B, C, DRB1 and DQB1, over 500 for DQA1, 600 to 610 for DPA1, and over 400 for DPB1. Roughly five DR-DQ haplotypes were handled as single units for association and clustering, since linkage in the cohort was strong. Among around 400 genotyped donors of the cohort, an average of roughly 240,000 unique TCR beta nucleotide sequences were sequenced per donor, about a sixth of them non-productive. Here is what the overall study found, with its caveats: When HLA alleles, especially DR and DQ, strongly co-occurred, attributing TCR associations to individual alleles was difficult. A later analysis reported that several top co-occurrence clusters appeared linked to parvovirus B19, influenza, CMV and Epstein-Barr virus. Correlated functional status among segregating V segments might be attributable to linkage disequilibrium, but an unknown experimental factor could not be ruled out. The earlier analysis of approximately 540 of the donors excluded about 16 rarely observed V segments, including chromosome 9 orphons, because counts were too low. In a later analysis, HLA-associated TCR beta chains were found to be more clonally expanded and to have lower generation probabilities than equally common non-associated chains. In both the original and validation cohorts, the classifier was reported to diagnose cytomegalovirus status with high specificity and sensitivity. Broadly in line with IMGT annotations, most TCR beta V segments showed up in productive rearrangements about 90% or about 30% of the time in an earlier analysis of a few hundred of the donors. In a later analysis, the rate of TCR association differed among HLA loci, with DRB1 alleles having the most associated TCRs and HLA-C alleles having the fewest. A cluster of highly shared sequence variants was judged likely to represent a technical artifact of the sequencing pipeline. This cohort had only TCR beta chains sequenced, and the lack of alpha or paired-chain data limited which features could be detected. Roughly uniform sequencing depth across donors was assumed in presence/absence analyses, although this assumption may not hold. At a false discovery rate of 0.05, a later analysis linked 16,000 or so TCR beta sequences to specific HLA alleles. It was suggested by the authors that the approach could potentially be generalized to other disease states and immunological phenotypes. A further reported finding was that TCR beta sequences accurately predicted the HLA-A and HLA-B alleles for most subjects in the first cohort. The only immune exposure information available for the cohort was CMV serostatus. Because some donors lacked HLA typing at each locus, the association tests relied only on the typed subset. In a later analysis, most CMV-associated TCR beta chains were found to appear HLA-restricted, with HLA associations seemingly driven largely by CMV exposure. Most TCR sequences were observed very rarely across donors, whereas some public TCRs were present in many individuals. The 87-base-pair reads could not distinguish some IMGT-functional V segments, including TRBV6-2 and TRBV6-3, so those segments were excluded. Compared with the roughly 670-donor mean, donors in an Asian-associated ancestry cluster had fewer N-insertions in productive TCRs, according to a later genetic analysis. The study gave a list of 150 to 200 TCR beta chains associated with cytomegalovirus. In vitro tests confirmed that three of the cytomegalovirus-associated TCR beta chains recognize cytomegalovirus antigens. In a later genetic analysis, a missense DCLRE1C variant was associated with V-gene and J-gene trimming of TCR beta chains, and the association was replicated in an independent cohort.

Turning to this clone: This clone's antigen is unknown. No base quality information exists; no much larger clone differs at one position.

Sequences LNHDA (CDR1) and SQIVND (CDR2) are obtained from the germline V gene (reference sequence). V trim: 1 base; J trim: 1 base; unmatched bases: 0. The CDR3 spans 15 residues, from the cysteine through the phenylalanine. Left in the record is the CDR3 DNA by itself, 45 bases read in frame from the first base. The library was built by means of the immunoSEQ multiplex PCR assay. A mixture of 60 forward primers for TCR Vbeta segments and 13 reverse primers for TCR Jbeta segments was used in the multiplex PCR. A multiplex PCR assay on genomic DNA amplified the CDR3 region of rearranged TCR beta genes. On the Illumina HiSeq System, the amplified TCR beta libraries were sequenced as 87-base-pair reads. The source study handled its data this way. A later analysis counted tens of millions of unique TCR beta chains across the 600 to 850 repertoires, and some 11 million of these chains were shared by at least two donors. Raw reads were error-corrected and collapsed into unique sequences by a nearest-neighbor algorithm in which closely related sequences were merged to remove PCR and sequencing errors. CDR3 sequences were aligned to IMGT reference sequences to assign V, D and J gene segments. For a sequence to be retained, at least a six-nucleotide match to both a V gene segment and a J gene segment was required. A rearrangement was called productive if the CDR3 had no stop codons and remained in frame with V and J, and every other rearrangement was called non-productive. CDR3 was defined by IMGT convention, running from the second conserved V-encoded cysteine to the conserved J-encoded phenylalanine. Sequences without an unambiguous match to a single V gene segment were excluded from the earlier analysis of about 640 of the donors. An earlier analysis of fewer than 650 of the donors classified V segments as functional when productive rearrangements were above 56.7% and as segregating when the standard deviation between donors was above 5%. A statistical classification framework was built for diagnosing cytomegalovirus status from the catalog of TCR beta chain sequences. V and J gene assignment, in a later analysis, came from comparing TCR nucleotide sequences with IMGT/GENE-DB human TR gene sequences. Using the TCRdist pipeline, a later analysis assigned CDR3 sequences along with most-parsimonious VDJ recombination scenarios. In a later analysis, each TCR beta chain was defined by its CDR3 amino acid sequence together with its V-gene family, and reads lacking a unique V-gene family were excluded. As a way to deal with suspected cross-contamination and a sequencing artifact, a later analysis dropped under 600 nucleotide sequences that were highly shared and had low generation probability. A later analysis calculated a clonal expansion index for each public chain from normalized within-repertoire ranks of inferred template counts. Generation probabilities in a later analysis came from a VDJ recombination model fitted to out-of-frame rearrangements, and those results were checked against IGoR. In a later analysis, hypergeometric tests were used to score TCR-TCR, TCR-HLA and TCR-CMV co-occurrence, with a repertoire-size bias correction applied to TCR pairs. A later analysis estimated false discovery rates by permuting HLA or CMV assignments 20 times. In a later analysis, co-occurring TCRs were grouped using DBSCAN, and TCRdist sequence similarity was added for clustering within HLA-allele-positive subsets. Co-occurrence clustering excluded repertoires with fewer than 30,000 or more than 120,000 public chains, plus five with anomalous nucleotide sharing. Not all clones reach the TCRdb copy of this immuneACCESS table, which keeps in-frame sequences only. Checked studies attribute under half of the gap to unresolved V genes and leave the rest unexplained. That table furnishes V, J and clone size, whereas the DNA furnished D and trimming. This sample gives about 130,000 clones in total; roughly four fifths of them show up just once. Jointly, the top ten make up about 11% of the sample.

The cohort was made up of roughly 670 healthy bone marrow donors. At the time of sampling, all cohort members were nominally healthy, though unrecorded immune exposures were likely present. The donor tested CMV seropositive, placing the donor among the approximately 290 seropositive members of the cohort. A peripheral blood sample was provided by each donor, and peripheral blood mononuclear cells were used for TCR beta sequencing. The Qiagen DNeasy Blood Extraction Kit was used to extract genomic DNA from the blood cell samples. This clonotype was sampled from a male donor in good health and CMV-seropositive. Source material: PBMCs. Here the chain combines TRBV19 and TRBJ2-3, with 9 bases aligning to TRBD1. The CDR3 corresponds to CASSIGTGGTDTQYF. The sequenced DNA is TGTGCCAGTAGTATAGGGACAGGGGGCACAGATACGCAGTATTTT.